This TCR beta chain was obtained from a study of cytomegalovirus exposure and HLA in healthy donors. Germline V CDR1 and CDR2: DFQATT, SNEGSKA (reference sequence). The CDR3 loop spans 11 amino acids. Trimming shortened V by 3 bases and J by 7 bases, and 9 bases separated the two germline ends. PCR primers comprised 60 Vbeta and 13 Jbeta primers. Profiled with immunoSEQ multiplex PCR; TCRdb holds only in-frame clones, not every one. The table lists about 70,000 clones, approximately 92% of them singletons, with around an eighth in the top ten. Source material: PBMCs. This rearrangement joins TRBV20-1 to TRBJ1-2; D not resolved. This TCR came from a young woman in good health and CMV-seropositive. DNA for the CDR3: TGCAGTGCTAGCCTCGGCGGTGGCTACACCTTC. Translation gives CSASLGGGYTF.